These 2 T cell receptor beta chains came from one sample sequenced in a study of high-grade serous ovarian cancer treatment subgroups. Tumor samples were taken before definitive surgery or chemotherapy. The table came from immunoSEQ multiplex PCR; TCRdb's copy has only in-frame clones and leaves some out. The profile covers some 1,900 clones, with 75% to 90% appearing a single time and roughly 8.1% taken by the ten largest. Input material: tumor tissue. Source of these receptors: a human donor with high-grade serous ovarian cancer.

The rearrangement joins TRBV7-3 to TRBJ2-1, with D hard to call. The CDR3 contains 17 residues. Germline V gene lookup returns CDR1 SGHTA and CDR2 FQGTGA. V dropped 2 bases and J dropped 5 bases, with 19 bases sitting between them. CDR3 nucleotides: TGTGCCAGCAGCTTATGGGTTGCCTCCCGGTCGAACAATGAGCAGTTCTTC. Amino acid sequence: CASSLWVASRSNNEQFF.

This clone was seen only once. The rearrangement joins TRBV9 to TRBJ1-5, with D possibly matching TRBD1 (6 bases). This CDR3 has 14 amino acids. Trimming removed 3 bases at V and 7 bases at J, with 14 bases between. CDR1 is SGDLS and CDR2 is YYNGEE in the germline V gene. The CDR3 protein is CASSAQGGGQPQHF. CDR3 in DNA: TGTGCCAGCAGCGCACAGGGCGGAGGGCAGCCCCAGCATTTT.